Described below is a single T cell receptor (beta chain) sequence and its context. What antigen it recognizes has not been identified. Per-base qualities were not stored, and no clone one base away is much larger. In the prospective study, participants were about 18 to 95 years old, resided in about two dozen geographic areas of the United States, and were enrolled through a virtual design. In the prospective study, participants were assigned to cohorts based on the clinical history participants reported in a screening survey and a study questionnaire. Recovered participants in ImmuneRACE Cohort 3 were defined by two consecutive negative NP/OP PCR tests, clearance by a healthcare professional, or resolution of symptoms. Each participant in the prospective study had whole blood, serum and a nasopharyngeal or oropharyngeal swab collected by mobile phlebotomists. Additional blood draws and questionnaires over an approximately 2-month period could optionally be provided by prospective study participants. Blood samples from the prospective study were shipped frozen or at room temperature prior to DNA extraction.

The data were obtained in a study of blood T cell repertoires in COVID-19 (dated by TCRdb to between 2020 and 2021). Concerning the study at large: The collaborator samples originated in the United States, Italy and Spain and spanned the acute and convalescent phases of COVID-19. The material from the prospective study consisted of cDNA or gDNA derived from T cells, B-cell-depleted T cells, or PBMCs. Subjects who had been exposed to COVID-19, were actively infected with it, or had recovered from it provided the deeply sampled blood TCRbeta repertoires that made up the dataset. The repertoires were released in a freely available public database meant as a resource for research on the immune response to SARS-CoV-2. Samples were obtained from the ongoing ImmuneRACE study (first 160 participants) and from 950 to 1,500 subjects provided by 6 global collaborators. A de-identified subject ID, COVID-19 status, age in years and sex were almost always included in the sample metadata. Where available, HLA class I and class II types were obtained from metadata supplied by the sample provider rather than from assay-based typing. Overall study outcomes, separate from this receptor: The amount of clinical and demographic metadata varied by source and participant and was provided uncurated.

TCRbeta CDR3 regions were amplified from genomic DNA by means of the immunoSEQ Assay, a bias-controlled multiplex PCR. The source study handled its data this way. The number of nucleated cells in each sample was estimated by amplification of reference gene primers within the assay. To quantify the absolute abundance of each unique TCRbeta CDR3 rearrangement, sequence reads were collapsed and filtered. Productive Simpson clonality was computed per sample as the square root of Simpson's diversity index over productive rearrangements. TCRdb retrieved this table from immuneACCESS and kept in-frame rearrangements only. Not all clones are present; in checked studies, unresolved V genes account for under half, and no reason is known for the remainder. D and trimming were read from the DNA, whereas the V and J calls and clone size are those reported in that table. The sample records approximately 360,000 clones, roughly four fifths of which are singletons. Approximately 5% of the sample goes to the ten largest clones.

The germline ends are 10 bases apart after V is trimmed by 0 bases and J by 7 bases. CDR1 and CDR2, looked up from the germline V gene, are MNHEY and SVGAGI. Reading from cysteine to phenylalanine, the CDR3 counts 15 amino acids. The CDR3 DNA has 45 bases and is translated from base 1. The sequence joins TRBV6-5 to TRBJ1-6; the D region possibly corresponds to TRBD1 (6 bases align). This TCR was recovered from a woman aged 45-65 years who had recovered from COVID-19. The sample taken for sequencing was PBMCs or T cells enriched from blood (not recorded which). CDR3 region: CASSYSNRANSPLHF. The DNA is TGTGCCAGCAGTTACTCGAACAGGGCAAATTCACCCCTCCACTTT.